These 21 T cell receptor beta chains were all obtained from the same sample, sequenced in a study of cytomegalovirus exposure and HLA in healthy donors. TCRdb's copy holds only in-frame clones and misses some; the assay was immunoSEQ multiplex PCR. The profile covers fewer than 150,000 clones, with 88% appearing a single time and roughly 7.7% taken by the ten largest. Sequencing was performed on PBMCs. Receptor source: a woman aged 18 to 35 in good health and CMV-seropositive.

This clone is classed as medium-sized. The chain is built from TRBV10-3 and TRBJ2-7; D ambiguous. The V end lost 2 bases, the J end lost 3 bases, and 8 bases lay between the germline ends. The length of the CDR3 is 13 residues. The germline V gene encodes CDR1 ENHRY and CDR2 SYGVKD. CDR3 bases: TGTGCCATCAGTGAGGTGTCAGTCTACGAGCAGTACTTC. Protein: CAISEVSVYEQYF.

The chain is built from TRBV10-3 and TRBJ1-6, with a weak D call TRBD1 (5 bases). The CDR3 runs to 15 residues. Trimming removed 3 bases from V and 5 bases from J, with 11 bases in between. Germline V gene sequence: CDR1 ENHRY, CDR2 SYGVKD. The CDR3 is CAISDRASDNSPLHF. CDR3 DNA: TGTGCCATCAGTGACAGGGCATCGGATAATTCACCCCTCCACTTT.

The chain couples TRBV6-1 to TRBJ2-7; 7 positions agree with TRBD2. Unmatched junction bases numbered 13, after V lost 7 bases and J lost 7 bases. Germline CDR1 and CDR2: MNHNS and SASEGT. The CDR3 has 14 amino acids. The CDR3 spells CASIRGGAPWEQYF. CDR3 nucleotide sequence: TGTGCCAGCATTCGGGGAGGGGCCCCCTGGGAGCAGTACTTC.

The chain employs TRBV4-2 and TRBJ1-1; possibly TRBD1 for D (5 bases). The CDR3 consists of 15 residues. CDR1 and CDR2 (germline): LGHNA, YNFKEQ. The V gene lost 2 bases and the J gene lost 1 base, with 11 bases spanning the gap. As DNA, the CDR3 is TGTGCCAGCAGCCAAAATCCGGGGGGGAACACTGAAGCTTTCTTT. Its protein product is CASSQNPGGNTEAFF.

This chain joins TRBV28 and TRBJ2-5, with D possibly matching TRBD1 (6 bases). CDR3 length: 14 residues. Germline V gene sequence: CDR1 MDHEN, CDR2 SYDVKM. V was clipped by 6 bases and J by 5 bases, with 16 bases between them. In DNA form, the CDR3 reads TGTGCCAGCAGGGGGGCCCCAGCGCGGGAGACCCAGTACTTC. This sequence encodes CASRGAPARETQYF.

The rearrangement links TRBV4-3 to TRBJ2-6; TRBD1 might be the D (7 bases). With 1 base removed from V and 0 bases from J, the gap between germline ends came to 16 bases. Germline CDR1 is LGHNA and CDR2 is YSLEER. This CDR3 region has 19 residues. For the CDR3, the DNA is TGCGCCAGCAGCCAAGTGCCCAGGGGGGTACCCTCTGGGGCCAACGTCCTGACTTTC. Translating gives CASSQVPRGVPSGANVLTF.

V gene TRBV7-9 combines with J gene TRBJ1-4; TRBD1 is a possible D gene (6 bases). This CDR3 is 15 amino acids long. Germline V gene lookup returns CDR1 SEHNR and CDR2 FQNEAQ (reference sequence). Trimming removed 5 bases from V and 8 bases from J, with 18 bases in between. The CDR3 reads CASSPIGGSNEKLFF. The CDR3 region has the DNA TGTGCCAGCAGCCCAATTGGGGGCAGTAACGAAAAACTGTTTTTT.

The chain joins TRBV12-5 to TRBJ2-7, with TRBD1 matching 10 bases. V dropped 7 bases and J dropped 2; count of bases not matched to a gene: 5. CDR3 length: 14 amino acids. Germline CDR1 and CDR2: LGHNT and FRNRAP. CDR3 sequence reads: CASASGTGAYEQYF. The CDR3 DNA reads TGTGCTAGTGCCTCCGGGACAGGGGCCTACGAGCAGTACTTC.

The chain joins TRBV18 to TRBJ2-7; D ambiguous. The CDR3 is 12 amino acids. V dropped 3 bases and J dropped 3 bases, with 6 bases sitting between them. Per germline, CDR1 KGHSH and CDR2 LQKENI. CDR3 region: CASSPGFYEQYF. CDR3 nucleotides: TGTGCCAGCTCACCGGGCTTCTACGAGCAGTACTTC.

The CDR3 protein is CASSIDLDRDQPQHF. For the CDR3, the DNA is TGTGCCAGTAGTATAGATTTGGACAGGGATCAGCCCCAGCATTTT. The gene calls are TRBV19 and TRBJ1-5, with 8 bases aligning to TRBD1. Looked up from germline, CDR1 is LNHDA and CDR2 is SQIVND (reference sequence). The CDR3 length is 15 residues. Losses at the gene ends were 0 bases for V and 5 bases for J; bases not matched to a gene: 3.

This CDR3 reads CASSQARAGGEETQYF. For the CDR3, the DNA is TGTGCCAGCAGCCAAGCTAGGGCAGGTGGGGAGGAGACCCAGTACTTC. The rearrangement uses TRBV4-2 and TRBJ2-5; tentatively, D is TRBD2 (5 bases). The CDR3 extends over 16 amino acids. V was clipped by 1 base and J by 5 bases, with 17 bases between them. Germline CDR1 LGHNA, CDR2 YNFKEQ.

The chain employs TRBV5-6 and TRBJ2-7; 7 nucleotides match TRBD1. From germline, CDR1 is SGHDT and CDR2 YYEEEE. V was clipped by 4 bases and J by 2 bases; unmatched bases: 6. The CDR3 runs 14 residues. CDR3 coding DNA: TGTGCCAGCAGCGTGGACAGGTCTACCTACGAGCAGTACTTC. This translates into CASSVDRSTYEQYF.

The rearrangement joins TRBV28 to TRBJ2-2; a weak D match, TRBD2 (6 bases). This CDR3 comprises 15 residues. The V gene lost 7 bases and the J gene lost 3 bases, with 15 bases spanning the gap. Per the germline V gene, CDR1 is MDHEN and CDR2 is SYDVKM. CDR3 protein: CASNSAGSHTGELFF. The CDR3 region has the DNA TGTGCCAGCAACTCGGCGGGGAGCCACACCGGGGAGCTGTTTTTT.

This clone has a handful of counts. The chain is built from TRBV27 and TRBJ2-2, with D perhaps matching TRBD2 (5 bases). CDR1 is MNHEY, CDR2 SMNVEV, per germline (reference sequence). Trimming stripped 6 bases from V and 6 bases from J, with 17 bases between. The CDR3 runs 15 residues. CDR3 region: CASRERAWVSGELFF. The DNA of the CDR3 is TGTGCCAGCAGGGAGAGGGCCTGGGTCTCCGGGGAGCTGTTTTTT.

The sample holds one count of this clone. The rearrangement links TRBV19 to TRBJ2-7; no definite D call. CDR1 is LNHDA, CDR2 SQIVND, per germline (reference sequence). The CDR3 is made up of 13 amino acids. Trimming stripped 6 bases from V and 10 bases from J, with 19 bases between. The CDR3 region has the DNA TGTGCCAGTAGCTTGACAACCGGTCAGAGCCAGTACTTC. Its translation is CASSLTTGQSQYF.

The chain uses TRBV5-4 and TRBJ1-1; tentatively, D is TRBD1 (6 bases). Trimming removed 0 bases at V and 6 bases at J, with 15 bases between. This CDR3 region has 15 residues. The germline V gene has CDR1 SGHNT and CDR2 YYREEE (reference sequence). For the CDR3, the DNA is TGTGCCAGCAGCTTGGATGGGGGCTTACTCTCTGAAGCTTTCTTT. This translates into CASSLDGGLLSEAFF.

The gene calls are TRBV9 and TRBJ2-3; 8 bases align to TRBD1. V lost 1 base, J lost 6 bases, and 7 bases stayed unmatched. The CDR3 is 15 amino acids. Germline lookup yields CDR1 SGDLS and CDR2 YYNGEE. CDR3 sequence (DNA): TGTGCCAGCAGCGTAACCCTAACAGGGGGTGATACGCAGTATTTT. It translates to CASSVTLTGGDTQYF.

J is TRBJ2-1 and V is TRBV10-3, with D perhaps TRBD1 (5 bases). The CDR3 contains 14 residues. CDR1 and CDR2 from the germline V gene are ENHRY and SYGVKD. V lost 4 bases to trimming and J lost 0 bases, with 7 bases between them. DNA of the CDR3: TGTGCCATCAGTGCCGACAGCTCCTACAATGAGCAGTTCTTC. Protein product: CAISADSSYNEQFF.

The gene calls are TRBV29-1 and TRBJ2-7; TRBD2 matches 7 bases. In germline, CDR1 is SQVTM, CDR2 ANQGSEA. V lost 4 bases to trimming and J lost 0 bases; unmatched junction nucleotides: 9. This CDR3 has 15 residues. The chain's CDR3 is CSVGGGRPSSYEQYF. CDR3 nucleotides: TGCAGCGTTGGGGGGGGTAGACCCAGCTCCTACGAGCAGTACTTC.

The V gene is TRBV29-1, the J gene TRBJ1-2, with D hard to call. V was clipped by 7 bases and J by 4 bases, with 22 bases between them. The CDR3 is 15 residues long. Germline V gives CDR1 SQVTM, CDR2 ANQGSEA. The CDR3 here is CSADSYRENGYGYTF. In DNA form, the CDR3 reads TGCAGCGCTGACTCCTATCGGGAAAACGGCTATGGCTACACCTTC.

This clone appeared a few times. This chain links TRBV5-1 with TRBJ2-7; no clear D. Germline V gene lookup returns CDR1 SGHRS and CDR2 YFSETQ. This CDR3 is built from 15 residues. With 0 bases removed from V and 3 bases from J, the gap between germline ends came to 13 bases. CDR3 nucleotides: TGCGCCAGCAGCTTGGGCGAGGCTACGAGCTACGAGCAGTACTTC. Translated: CASSLGEATSYEQYF.